In its sample, the clone carrying this T cell receptor (beta chain) ranks as medium-sized. This sample was taken from a study of tumor-infiltrating lymphocytes in primary liver carcinoma. Across the whole study: The cohort included men and women aged 30 to 69 years. Sample counts of productive TCRbeta reads spanned roughly 3.65 to 8 million; these counts were similar across tissue types.

The researchers produced TCR beta cDNA from around 0.5 ug total RNA with a constant-region primer. Libraries covering TCR beta were generated through three nested multiplex PCR rounds (using a slightly modified ARM-PCR). The two initial PCR rounds, approximately 10 cycles each, used TRBV1-TRBV30 forward and C-beta reverse primers. TCRdb analysed the multiplex PCR reads with MiXCR anew, one entry per CDR3 protein. Of 45,000 or so distinct CDR3 sequences listed, roughly 73% are singletons. Extraction of RNA together with DNA used about 17-30 mg of unsorted bulk tissue. Patients underwent resection of primary liver carcinoma. The CDR3 extends over 13 amino acids. The V and J ends lost 8 bases and 2 bases, in that order; junction bases with no gene match: 4.

The TCR sequence derives from a woman in her 30s with primary liver carcinoma and hepatitis B virus infection. The rearrangement uses TRBV12-3 or TRBV12-4 and TRBJ2-3, with 7 positions matching TRBD1. The source material was tumor-adjacent normal liver tissue. The CDR3 DNA sequence: TGTGCCAGCGGGACAGCCTACACAGATACGCAGTATTTT. It codes for CASGTAYTDTQYF.